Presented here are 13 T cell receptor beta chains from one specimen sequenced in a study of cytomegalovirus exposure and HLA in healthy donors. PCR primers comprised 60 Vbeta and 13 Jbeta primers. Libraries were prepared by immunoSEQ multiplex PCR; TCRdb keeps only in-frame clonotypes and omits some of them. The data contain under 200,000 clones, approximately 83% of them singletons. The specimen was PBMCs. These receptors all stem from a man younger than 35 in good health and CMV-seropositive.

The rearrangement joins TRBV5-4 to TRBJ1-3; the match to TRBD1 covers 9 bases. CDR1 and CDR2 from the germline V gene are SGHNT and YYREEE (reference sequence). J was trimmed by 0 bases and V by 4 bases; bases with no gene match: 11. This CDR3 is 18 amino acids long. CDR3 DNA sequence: TGTGCCAGCAGCCTGACCGGGACAGGGACTTTCTCTGGAAACACCATATATTTT. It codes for CASSLTGTGTFSGNTIYF. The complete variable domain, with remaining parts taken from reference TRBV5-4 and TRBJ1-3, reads ETGVTQSPTHLIKTRGQQVTLRCSSQSGHNTVSWYQQALGQGPQFIFQYYREEENGRGNFPPRFSGLQFPNYSSELNVNALELDDSALYLCASSLTGTGTFSGNTIYFGEGSWLTVV.

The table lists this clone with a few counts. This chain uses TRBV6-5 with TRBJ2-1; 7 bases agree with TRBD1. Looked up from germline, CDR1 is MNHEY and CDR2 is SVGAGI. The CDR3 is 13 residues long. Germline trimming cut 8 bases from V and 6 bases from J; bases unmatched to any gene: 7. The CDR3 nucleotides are TGTGCCAGCCGACAGGGCTCAAGCAATGAGCAGTTCTTC. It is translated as CASRQGSSNEQFF.

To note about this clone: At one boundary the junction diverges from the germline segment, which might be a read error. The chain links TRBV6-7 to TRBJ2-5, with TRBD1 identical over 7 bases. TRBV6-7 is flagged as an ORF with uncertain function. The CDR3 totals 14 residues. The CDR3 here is CVSSADRFQETQYF. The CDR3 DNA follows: TGTGTCAGCAGTGCGGACAGGTTCCAAGAGACCCAGTACTTC.

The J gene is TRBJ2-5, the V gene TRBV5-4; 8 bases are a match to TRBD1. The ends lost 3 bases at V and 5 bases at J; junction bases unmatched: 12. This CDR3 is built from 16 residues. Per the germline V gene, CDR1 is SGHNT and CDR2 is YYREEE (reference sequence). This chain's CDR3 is CASSSPSTGARETQYF. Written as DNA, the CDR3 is TGTGCCAGCAGCTCGCCCTCGACAGGGGCGCGGGAGACCCAGTACTTC.

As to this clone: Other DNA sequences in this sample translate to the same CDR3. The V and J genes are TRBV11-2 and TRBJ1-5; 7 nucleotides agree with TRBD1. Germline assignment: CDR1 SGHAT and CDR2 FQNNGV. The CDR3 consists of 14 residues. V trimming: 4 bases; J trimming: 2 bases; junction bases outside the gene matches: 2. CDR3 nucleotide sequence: TGTGCCAGCAGCTCGACAGGGCGCAATCAGCCCCAGCATTTT. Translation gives CASSSTGRNQPQHF. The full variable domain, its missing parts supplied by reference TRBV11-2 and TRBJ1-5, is EAGVAQSPRYKIIEKRQSVAFWCNPISGHATLYWYQQILGQGPKLLIQFQNNGVVDDSQLPKDRFSAERLKGVDSTLKIQPAKLEDSAVYLCASSSTGRNQPQHFGDGTRLSIL.

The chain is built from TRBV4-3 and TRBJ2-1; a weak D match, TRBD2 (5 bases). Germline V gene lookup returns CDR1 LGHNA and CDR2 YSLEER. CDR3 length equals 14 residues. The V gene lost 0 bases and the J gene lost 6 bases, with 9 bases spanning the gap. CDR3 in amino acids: CASSQDTRSNEQFF. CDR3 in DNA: TGCGCCAGCAGCCAAGATACTAGATCCAATGAGCAGTTCTTC.

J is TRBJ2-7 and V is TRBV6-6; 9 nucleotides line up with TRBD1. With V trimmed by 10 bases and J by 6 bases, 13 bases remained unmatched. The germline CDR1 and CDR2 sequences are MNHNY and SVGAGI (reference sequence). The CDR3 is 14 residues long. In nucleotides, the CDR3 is TGTGCCACCAGACCGGACAGGGGATCGGGCGAGCAGTACTTC. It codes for CATRPDRGSGEQYF.

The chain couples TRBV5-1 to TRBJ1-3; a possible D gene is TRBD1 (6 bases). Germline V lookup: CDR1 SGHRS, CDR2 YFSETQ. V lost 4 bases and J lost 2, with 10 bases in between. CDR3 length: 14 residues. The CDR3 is CASSLGQTGNTIYF. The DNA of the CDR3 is TGCGCCAGCAGCCTGGGACAAACTGGAAACACCATATATTTT. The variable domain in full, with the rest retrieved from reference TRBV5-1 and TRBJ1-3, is KAGVTQTPRYLIKTRGQQVTLSCSPISGHRSVSWYQQTPGQGLQFLFEYFSETQRNKGNFPGRFSGRQFSNSRSEMNVSTLELGDSALYLCASSLGQTGNTIYFGEGSWLTVV.

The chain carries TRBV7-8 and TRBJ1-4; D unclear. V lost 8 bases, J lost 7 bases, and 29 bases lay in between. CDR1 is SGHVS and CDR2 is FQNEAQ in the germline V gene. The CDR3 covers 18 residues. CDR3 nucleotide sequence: TGTGCCAGCGGGAATACCGTGGGCCGTCGGGTGGGAGGTGAAAAACTGTTTTTT. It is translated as CASGNTVGRRVGGEKLFF.

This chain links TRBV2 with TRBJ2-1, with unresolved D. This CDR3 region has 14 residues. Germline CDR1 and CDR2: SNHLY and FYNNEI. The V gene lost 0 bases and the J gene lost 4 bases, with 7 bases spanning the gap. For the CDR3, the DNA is TGTGCCAGCAGTGAAGCGCGGAGTTACAATGAGCAGTTCTTC. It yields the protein CASSEARSYNEQFF.

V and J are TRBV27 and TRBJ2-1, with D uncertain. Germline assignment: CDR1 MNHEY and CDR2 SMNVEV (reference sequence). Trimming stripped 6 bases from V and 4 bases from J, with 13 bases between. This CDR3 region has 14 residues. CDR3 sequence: CASSYGRLYNEQFF. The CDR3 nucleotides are TGTGCCAGCAGCTACGGTCGACTGTACAATGAGCAGTTCTTC.

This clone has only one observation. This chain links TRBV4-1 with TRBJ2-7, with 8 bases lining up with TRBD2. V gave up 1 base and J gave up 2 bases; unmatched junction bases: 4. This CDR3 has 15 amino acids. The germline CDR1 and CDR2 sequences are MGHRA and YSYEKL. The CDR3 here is CASSQVAGQAYEQYF. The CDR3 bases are TGCGCCAGCAGCCAAGTAGCGGGGCAAGCCTACGAGCAGTACTTC.

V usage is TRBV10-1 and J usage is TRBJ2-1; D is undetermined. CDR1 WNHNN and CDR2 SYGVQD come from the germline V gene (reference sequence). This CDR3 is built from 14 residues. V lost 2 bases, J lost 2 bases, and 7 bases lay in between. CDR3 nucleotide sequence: TGCGCCAGCAGTGAGGGGCAAGCCTACAATGAGCAGTTCTTC. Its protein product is CASSEGQAYNEQFF.